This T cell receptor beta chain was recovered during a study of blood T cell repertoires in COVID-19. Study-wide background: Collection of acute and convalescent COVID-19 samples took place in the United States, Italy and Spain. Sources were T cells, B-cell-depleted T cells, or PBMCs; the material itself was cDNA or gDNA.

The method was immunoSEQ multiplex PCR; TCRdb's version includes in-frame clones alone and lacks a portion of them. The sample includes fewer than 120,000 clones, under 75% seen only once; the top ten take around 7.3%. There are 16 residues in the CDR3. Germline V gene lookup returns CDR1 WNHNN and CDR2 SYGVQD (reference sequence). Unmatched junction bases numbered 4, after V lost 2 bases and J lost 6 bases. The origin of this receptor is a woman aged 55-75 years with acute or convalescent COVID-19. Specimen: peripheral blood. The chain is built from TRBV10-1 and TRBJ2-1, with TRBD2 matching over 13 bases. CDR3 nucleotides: TGCGCCAGCAGTGAGGGGACTAGCGGGGTAGTCAATGAGCAGTTCTTC. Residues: CASSEGTSGVVNEQFF.